This entry concerns a single TCR beta chain. Its antigen is currently unknown. This entry is derived from a study of identical twins. V lost 5 bases to trimming and J lost 3 bases, with 11 bases between them. CDR1 is MNHEY and CDR2 is SMNVEV in the germline V gene (reference sequence). The CDR3 sequence is 14 residues long. General study results and limits: A partial confounding effect on zero-insertion analyses could come from invariant MAIT and iNKT cells. The analysis was cross-sectional rather than longitudinal within donors. Weaker excess sharing between twins was seen in beta out-of-frame sequences.

TCRdb fed the 5' RACE reads into MiXCR, producing one record per CDR3 protein. Among 300,000 to 350,000 distinct CDR3 sequences listed, around 12% were seen once. A further study also used this sample, focusing on yellow fever vaccine responses in identical twins.

The J gene is TRBJ2-1, the V gene TRBV27; D is uncertain. Specimen: CD8+ T cells sorted from blood. The TCR comes from a woman aged 18-30 years in good health. The chain's CDR3 is CASSQSTNYNEQFF. The DNA of the CDR3 is TGTGCCAGCAGTCAAAGCACCAACTACAATGAGCAGTTCTTC.